This TCR beta chain was retrieved from a study of cytomegalovirus exposure and HLA in healthy donors. This CDR3 spans 13 amino acids. Germline trimming cut 6 bases from V and 5 bases from J; bases unmatched to any gene: 9. Germline values: CDR1 GTSNPN, CDR2 SVGIG (reference sequence). PCR employed 60 Vbeta and 13 Jbeta primers. TCRdb keeps only in-frame clones here, not all; method: immunoSEQ multiplex PCR. The sample has some 130,000 clones; approximately 80% are singletons. A remark on this clone: Its antigen is unidentified.

General study points: The classifier reportedly diagnosed cytomegalovirus status with high sensitivity and specificity. Upon later analysis, HLA-associated TCR beta chains proved more clonally expanded than other, equally common chains.

The sample comprised PBMCs. The chain carries TRBV30 and TRBJ2-7; TRBD2 matches 8 bases. This TCR was sampled from a female donor in good health and CMV-seropositive. CDR3 in DNA: TGTGCCTGCGAGACTAAAGCGGGGGACGAGCAGTACTTC. Its protein is CACETKAGDEQYF.